This T cell receptor (beta chain) emerged from a study of cytomegalovirus exposure and HLA in healthy donors. Findings and caveats of the study: Immune exposure data for these donors was limited to CMV serostatus.

Germline V CDR1 and CDR2: MDHEN, SYDVKM. The CDR3 is made up of 14 amino acids. Trimming removed 6 bases from V and 8 bases from J, with 16 bases in between. PCR employed 60 Vbeta and 13 Jbeta primers. Some clones are missing from TCRdb's copy, which holds only in-frame ones; the method was immunoSEQ multiplex PCR. This table holds about 170,000 clones, 73% found once. This clone was recorded at least ten times. The antigen remains undetermined. V gene TRBV28 combines with J gene TRBJ1-4; the D is unclear. The sequencing sample was made of PBMCs. The sequence derives from a woman aged 18-29 years in good health and CMV-seropositive. The CDR3 is CASRTGEGREKLFF. The CDR3 region has the DNA TGTGCCAGCAGGACCGGGGAGGGAAGAGAAAAACTGTTTTTT.